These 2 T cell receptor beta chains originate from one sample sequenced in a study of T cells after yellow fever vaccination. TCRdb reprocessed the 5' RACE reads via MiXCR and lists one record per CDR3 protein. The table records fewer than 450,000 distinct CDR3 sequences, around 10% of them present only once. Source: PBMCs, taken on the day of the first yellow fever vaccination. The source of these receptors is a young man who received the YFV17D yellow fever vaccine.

The CDR3 region is CASSSGGSRNTQYF. The DNA for the CDR3 is TGTGCCAGCAGCTCTGGCGGGTCCCGAAATACGCAGTATTTT. This sequence joins TRBV11-1 and TRBJ2-3, with D possibly being TRBD2 (5 bases). The V gene's germline CDR1 is SGHAT and CDR2 FQDESV (reference sequence). Trimming cost V 4 bases and J 7 bases, with 15 bases left between them. This CDR3 spans 14 amino acids.

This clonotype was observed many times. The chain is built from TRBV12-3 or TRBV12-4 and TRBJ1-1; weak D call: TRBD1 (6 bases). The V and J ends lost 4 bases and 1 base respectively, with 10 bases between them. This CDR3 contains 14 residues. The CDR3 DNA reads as TGTGCCAGCAGTTCGCAACAGGGGAACACTGAAGCTTTCTTT. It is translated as CASSSQQGNTEAFF.